A single sample is the source of the 27 T cell receptor beta chains below, sequenced in a study of cytomegalovirus exposure and HLA in healthy donors. 60 Vbeta and 13 Jbeta primers were used in PCR. Data came from immunoSEQ multiplex PCR; TCRdb stores just in-frame clones and leaves some out. The sample gives 160,000 or so clones, about 85% of which show up once; about 2.1% is in the top ten. Sequencing was carried out using PBMCs. The receptors shown here come from a woman aged 18-29 years in good health and CMV-seronegative.

The chain is built from TRBV9 and TRBJ1-6, with D possibly matching TRBD1 (6 bases). V was clipped by 3 bases and J by 9 bases, with 10 bases between them. Germline loops: CDR1 SGDLS, CDR2 YYNGEE. This CDR3 contains 13 residues. CDR3 protein: CASSARQVSPLHF. For the CDR3, the DNA is TGTGCCAGCAGCGCGAGACAGGTTTCACCCCTCCACTTT. Drawing the rest from reference TRBV9 and TRBJ1-6, the complete variable domain is DSGVTQTPKHLITATGQRVTLRCSPRSGDLSVYWYQQSLDQGLQFLIQYYNGEERAKGNILERFSAQQFPDLHSELNLSSLELGDSALYFCASSARQVSPLHFGNGTRLTVT.

The chain couples TRBV5-5 to TRBJ2-6; a weak D match, TRBD1 (5 bases). Germline V gene data show CDR1 as SGHKS and CDR2 as YYEKEE (reference sequence). There are 15 residues in the CDR3. Trimming took 4 bases from V and 0 from J, leaving 8 bases between them. The CDR3 bases are TGTGCCAGCAGCGCAGGGTACTCTGGGGCCAACGTCCTGACTTTC. Its protein product is CASSAGYSGANVLTF.

The chain carries TRBV28 and TRBJ2-7, with 12 nucleotides matching TRBD1. CDR1 is MDHEN and CDR2 is SYDVKM in the germline V gene. Trimming removed 6 bases from V and 7 bases from J; junction bases left unmatched: 13. The CDR3 contains 16 residues. This chain's CDR3 is CASSSPGGTGGREQYF. For the CDR3, the DNA is TGTGCCAGCAGCTCCCCTGGAGGGACAGGGGGCCGGGAGCAGTACTTC.

V gene TRBV7-9 combines with J gene TRBJ2-7; 7 bases fit TRBD1. J was trimmed by 6 bases and V by 5 bases; bases with no gene match: 7. Germline CDR1 is SEHNR and CDR2 is FQNEAQ (reference sequence). The CDR3 consists of 13 residues. Here the CDR3 reads CASSVVQGREQYF. The CDR3 DNA is TGTGCCAGCAGCGTCGTACAGGGGCGCGAGCAGTACTTC. Variable domain in full (rest from reference TRBV7-9 and TRBJ2-7): DTGVSQNPRHKITKRGQNVTFRCDPISEHNRLYWYRQTLGQGPEFLTYFQNEAQLEKSRLLSDRFSAERPKGSFSTLEIQRTEQGDSAMYLCASSVVQGREQYFGPGTRLTVT.

This clone was observed a handful of times. The V call is TRBV13, the J call TRBJ2-7, with a possible D match to TRBD2 (5 bases). Between the trimmed V and J ends, which lost 2 bases and 2 bases, there was a span of 7 bases. Germline-derived CDR1 and CDR2 are PRHDT and FYEKMQ (reference sequence). The CDR3 covers 13 residues. CDR3 amino acids: CASSLTGTYEQYF. CDR3 coding DNA: TGTGCCAGCAGCTTAACGGGAACCTACGAGCAGTACTTC. Complete variable domain (other parts from reference TRBV13 and TRBJ2-7): AAGVIQSPRHLIKEKRETATLKCYPIPRHDTVYWYQQGPGQDPQFLISFYEKMQSDKGSIPDRFSAQQFSDYHSELNMSSLELGDSALYFCASSLTGTYEQYFGPGTRLTVT.

The chain joins TRBV7-9 to TRBJ1-5, with 9 bases matching TRBD1. Unmatched junction bases numbered 5, after V lost 5 bases and J lost 0 bases. Germline values: CDR1 SEHNR, CDR2 FQNEAQ (reference sequence). The CDR3 covers 16 residues. CDR3 nucleotides: TGTGCCAGCAGCCCGGGACAGGGAAATAGCAATCAGCCCCAGCATTTT. Amino acid sequence: CASSPGQGNSNQPQHF.

CDR3 in amino acids: CASSSNSGNQPQHF. The CDR3 bases are TGTGCCAGCAGCTCAAACTCGGGCAATCAGCCCCAGCATTTT. This chain links TRBV7-2 with TRBJ1-5; the D is unclear. The CDR3 is 14 amino acids. Per the germline V gene, CDR1 is SGHTA and CDR2 is FQGNSA. Trimming stripped 4 bases from V and 2 bases from J, with 9 bases between.

The chain links TRBV5-1 to TRBJ2-5, with D possibly matching TRBD2 (5 bases). V was clipped by 0 bases and J by 3 bases, with 9 bases between them. This CDR3 comprises 14 residues. The V gene's germline CDR1 is SGHRS and CDR2 YFSETQ. CDR3 protein: CASSLGRGEETQYF. The CDR3 coding sequence is TGCGCCAGCAGCTTGGGCCGGGGAGAAGAGACCCAGTACTTC.

The V call is TRBV11-2, the J call TRBJ1-3; weak D call: TRBD1 (5 bases). The CDR3 is made up of 17 amino acids. V lost 1 base and J lost 0, with 13 bases in between. Germline-derived CDR1 and CDR2 are SGHAT and FQNNGV. As DNA, the CDR3 is TGTGCCAGCAGCTTAGTCTTGGGGACTTCCTCTGGAAACACCATATATTTT. Protein product: CASSLVLGTSSGNTIYF.

This clone has just one count. V and J are TRBV19 and TRBJ1-2, with D perhaps matching TRBD1 (6 bases). The germline V gene has CDR1 LNHDA and CDR2 SQIVND (reference sequence). The V and J ends lost 1 base and 2 bases respectively, with 11 bases between them. The length of the CDR3 is 15 residues. CDR3 nucleotide sequence: TGTGCCAGTAGTATAGTCCTACAGGGAAACTATGGCTACACCTTC. Its translation: CASSIVLQGNYGYTF. Full variable domain (remainder filled in from reference TRBV19 and TRBJ1-2): DGGITQSPKYLFRKEGQNVTLSCEQNLNHDAMYWYRQDPGQGLRLIYYSQIVNDFQKGDIAEGYSVSREKKESFPLTVTSAQKNPTAFYLCASSIVLQGNYGYTFGSGTRLTVV.

This sequence joins TRBV16 and TRBJ2-3, with 7 bases matching TRBD2. Germline CDR1 is KGHSY and CDR2 is FQNENV. The CDR3 has 18 residues. V gave up 3 bases and J gave up 2 bases; unmatched junction bases: 14. The chain's CDR3 is CASSQRVAGRPHTDTQYF. In nucleotides, the CDR3 is TGTGCCAGCAGCCAGCGAGTAGCGGGCCGGCCCCACACAGATACGCAGTATTTT.

The chain couples TRBV28 to TRBJ2-1, with D unresolved. V was cut by 6 bases and J by 0 bases, with 15 bases left in between. The germline CDR1 and CDR2 sequences are MDHEN and SYDVKM. The CDR3 is 16 residues long. The CDR3 DNA follows: TGTGCCAGCAGCACACAATTCGCCCGCTCCTACAATGAGCAGTTCTTC. Translating gives CASSTQFARSYNEQFF.

J is TRBJ2-1 and V is TRBV7-2; D may be TRBD1 (7 bases). CDR3 length equals 11 residues. Germline V lookup: CDR1 SGHTA, CDR2 FQGNSA. Deletions cut 5 bases from V and 10 bases from J, with 9 bases between. CDR3: CASSPGGEQFF. CDR3 coding DNA: TGTGCCAGCAGCCCAGGGGGGGAGCAGTTCTTC.

This sequence joins TRBV19 and TRBJ2-1; D gene unclear. The CDR3 runs to 17 residues. V lost 0 bases and J 12 bases, leaving 24 bases between the germline ends. CDR1 LNHDA and CDR2 SQIVND come from the germline V gene (reference sequence). The CDR3: CASSIDRPLHPDGAQFF. CDR3 nucleotides: TGTGCCAGTAGTATAGATCGTCCACTTCACCCCGATGGAGCGCAGTTCTTC.

The V call is TRBV25-1, the J call TRBJ1-5, with 12 positions matching TRBD1. This CDR3 is built from 17 residues. V trimming: 2 bases; J trimming: 3 bases; junction bases outside the gene matches: 5. Germline loops: CDR1 MGHDK, CDR2 SYGVNS. As DNA, the CDR3 is TGTGCCAGCAGTGAACGTGCGGGACAGGGGGCCAATCAGCCCCAGCATTTT. Its protein product is CASSERAGQGANQPQHF.

CDR3 DNA: TGTGCCACCCACCGGGACAGTGGGTCACCCCTCCACTTT. This encodes CATHRDSGSPLHF. V and J are TRBV6-5 and TRBJ1-6; 7 nucleotides line up with TRBD1. The CDR3 length is 13 residues. Losses at the gene ends were 10 bases for V and 10 bases for J; bases not matched to a gene: 10. Germline V gives CDR1 MNHEY, CDR2 SVGAGI.

This sequence joins TRBV7-2 and TRBJ1-2; D perhaps matches TRBD1 (5 bases). The CDR3 loop spans 13 amino acids. Trimming removed 5 bases from V and 4 bases from J, with 11 bases in between. Per germline, CDR1 SGHTA and CDR2 FQGNSA. CDR3 region: CASSTLTAYGYTF. The CDR3 DNA is TGTGCCAGCAGCACCTTGACAGCCTATGGCTACACCTTC.

This clone has more than one count but fewer than ten. The rearrangement links TRBV9 to TRBJ2-3, with D unresolved. This CDR3 contains 15 residues. The V and J ends lost 0 bases and 4 bases respectively, with 12 bases between them. Germline CDR1 and CDR2: SGDLS and YYNGEE. CDR3 sequence (DNA): TGTGCCAGCAGCGTAGGTCAGGCTCGTGCAGATACGCAGTATTTT. It is translated as CASSVGQARADTQYF.

This rearrangement joins TRBV5-1 to TRBJ2-3; 7 nucleotides align to TRBD2. Germline CDR1 reads SGHRS; CDR2 reads YFSETQ. The CDR3 consists of 14 residues. V lost 0 bases to trimming and J lost 5 bases; unmatched junction nucleotides: 3. As DNA, the CDR3 is TGCGCCAGCAGCTTGGGGCTAGCGGAAGATACGCAGTATTTT. Translating gives CASSLGLAEDTQYF.

The gene calls are TRBV6-1 and TRBJ1-4, with TRBD1 as a possible D gene (5 bases). Germline V CDR1 and CDR2: MNHNS, SASEGT. This CDR3 region has 14 residues. The V and J ends lost 7 bases and 4 bases respectively, with 13 bases between them. CDR3 in amino acids: CASIWEGNNEKLFF. CDR3 in DNA: TGTGCCAGCATTTGGGAGGGGAATAATGAAAAACTGTTTTTT.

The chain is built from TRBV12-5 and TRBJ2-1, with 10 bases fitting TRBD2. The J segment lost 0 bases and the V segment lost 0 bases, leaving 2 bases of the junction unmatched. CDR3 length: 17 amino acids. Germline-derived CDR1 and CDR2 are LGHNT and FRNRAP. The CDR3 DNA sequence: TGTGCTAGTGGTTTGGTACTAGCGGGGCGCTCCTACAATGAGCAGTTCTTC. Its protein is CASGLVLAGRSYNEQFF. Full variable domain (remainder filled in from reference TRBV12-5 and TRBJ2-1): DARVTQTPRHKVTEMGQEVTMRCQPILGHNTVFWYRQTMMQGLELLAYFRNRAPLDDSGMPKDRFSAEMPDATLATLKIQPSEPRDSAVYFCASGLVLAGRSYNEQFFGPGTRLTVL.

The chain has TRBV7-9 and TRBJ1-5; a weak D match, TRBD1 (5 bases). V lost 0 bases to trimming and J lost 6 bases, with 15 bases between them. The CDR3 is made up of 16 amino acids. Germline values: CDR1 SEHNR, CDR2 FQNEAQ (reference sequence). As DNA, the CDR3 is TGTGCCAGCAGCTTAGCGGGGGAGGGTCGTGGTCAGCCCCAGCATTTT. Translated, it gives CASSLAGEGRGQPQHF.

The CDR3 nucleotides are TGCGCCAGCAGCTTGGGCCGGGGACAAGAGACCCAGTACTTC. Translation gives CASSLGRGQETQYF. The J gene is TRBJ2-5, the V gene TRBV5-1; the D gene is possibly TRBD2 (5 bases). Looked up from germline, CDR1 is SGHRS and CDR2 is YFSETQ. The CDR3 loop spans 14 amino acids. V dropped 0 bases and J dropped 2 bases, with 8 bases sitting between them. Full variable domain (rest looked up from reference TRBV5-1 and TRBJ2-5): KAGVTQTPRYLIKTRGQQVTLSCSPISGHRSVSWYQQTPGQGLQFLFEYFSETQRNKGNFPGRFSGRQFSNSRSEMNVSTLELGDSALYLCASSLGRGQETQYFGPGTRLLVL.

This chain joins TRBV25-1 and TRBJ1-5, with unresolved D. The CDR3 extends over 14 amino acids. V gave up 2 bases and J gave up 3 bases, with 8 bases separating them. Germline CDR1 and CDR2: MGHDK and SYGVNS. The CDR3 sequence: CASSEGSNNQPQHF. The CDR3 nucleotides read TGTGCCAGCAGTGAAGGCAGTAACAATCAGCCCCAGCATTTT.

Only a few counts were recorded for this clone. The J gene is TRBJ1-4, the V gene TRBV7-2, with D perhaps matching TRBD1 (5 bases). CDR3 length equals 15 residues. V lost 5 bases and J 5 bases, leaving 15 bases between the germline ends. CDR1 and CDR2 (germline): SGHTA, FQGNSA. CDR3 in amino acids: CASSRLGDGNEKLFF. The CDR3 DNA is TGTGCCAGCAGCCGGCTAGGGGATGGGAATGAAAAACTGTTTTTT.

This chain uses TRBV18 with TRBJ1-4, with D hard to call. The CDR3 is 15 residues long. The V gene's germline CDR1 is KGHSH and CDR2 LQKENI. Deletions cut 3 bases from V and 3 bases from J, with 11 bases between. The CDR3 protein is CASSPRRGPNEKLFF. The CDR3 DNA follows: TGTGCCAGCTCACCGCGCAGAGGGCCTAATGAAAAACTGTTTTTT.

The chain joins TRBV30 to TRBJ2-1; 7 bases align to TRBD2. V gave up 0 bases and J gave up 3 bases; unmatched junction bases: 5. Germline values: CDR1 GTSNPN, CDR2 SVGIG (reference sequence). There are 15 residues in the CDR3. The CDR3 nucleotides read TGTGCCTGGAGTGTACGGAGCGGGGTCTACAATGAGCAGTTCTTC. This gives the protein CAWSVRSGVYNEQFF.